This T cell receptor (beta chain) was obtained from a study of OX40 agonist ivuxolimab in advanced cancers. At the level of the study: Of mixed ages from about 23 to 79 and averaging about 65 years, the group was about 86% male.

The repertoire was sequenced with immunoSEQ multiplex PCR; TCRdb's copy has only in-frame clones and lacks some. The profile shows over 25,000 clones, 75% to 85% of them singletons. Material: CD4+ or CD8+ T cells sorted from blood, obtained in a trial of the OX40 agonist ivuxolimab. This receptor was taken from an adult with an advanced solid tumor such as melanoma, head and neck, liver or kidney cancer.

In DNA, the CDR3 is TGTGCCAGCAGTGAAGCCCTCCCTGAGCAGTTCTTC. Protein sequence: CASSEALPEQFF. This rearrangement joins TRBV2 to TRBJ2-1; D is uncertain. The germline V gene has CDR1 SNHLY and CDR2 FYNNEI. V was pared by 0 bases and J by 9 bases, with 6 bases between. The length of the CDR3 is 12 residues. Based on the CDR3 plus reference TRBV2 and TRBJ2-1, the full variable domain is EPEVTQTPSHQVTQMGQEVILRCVPISNHLYFYWYRQILGQKVEFLVSFYNNEISEKSEIFDDQFSVERPDGSNFTLKIRSTKLEDSAMYFCASSEALPEQFFGPGTRLTVL.